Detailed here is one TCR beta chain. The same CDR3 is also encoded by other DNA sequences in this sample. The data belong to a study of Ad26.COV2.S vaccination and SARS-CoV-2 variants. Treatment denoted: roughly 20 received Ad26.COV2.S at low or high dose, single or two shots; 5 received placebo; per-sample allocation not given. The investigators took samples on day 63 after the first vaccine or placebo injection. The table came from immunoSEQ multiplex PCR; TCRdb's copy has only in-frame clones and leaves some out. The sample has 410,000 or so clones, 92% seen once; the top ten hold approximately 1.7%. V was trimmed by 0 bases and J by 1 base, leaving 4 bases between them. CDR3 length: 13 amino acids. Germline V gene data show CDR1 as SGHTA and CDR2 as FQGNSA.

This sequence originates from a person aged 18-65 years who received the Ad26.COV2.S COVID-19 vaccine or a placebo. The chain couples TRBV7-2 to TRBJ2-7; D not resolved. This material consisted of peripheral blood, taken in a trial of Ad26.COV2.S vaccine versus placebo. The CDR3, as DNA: TGTGCCAGCAGCTTAGCGGAATCCTACGAGCAGTACTTC. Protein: CASSLAESYEQYF.